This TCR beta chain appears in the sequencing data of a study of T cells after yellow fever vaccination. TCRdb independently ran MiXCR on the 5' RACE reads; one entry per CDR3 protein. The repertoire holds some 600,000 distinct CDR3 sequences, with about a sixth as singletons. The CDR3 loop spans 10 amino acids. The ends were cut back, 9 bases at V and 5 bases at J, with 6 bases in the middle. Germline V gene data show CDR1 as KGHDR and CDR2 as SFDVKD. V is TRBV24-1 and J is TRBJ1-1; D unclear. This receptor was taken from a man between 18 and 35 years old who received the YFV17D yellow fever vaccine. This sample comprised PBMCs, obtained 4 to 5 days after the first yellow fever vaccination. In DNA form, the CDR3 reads TGTGCCACCCCTTATACTGAAGCTTTCTTT. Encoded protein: CATPYTEAFF.